Detailed here is one T cell receptor (beta chain). In germline, CDR1 is GTSNPN, CDR2 SVGIG (reference sequence). CDR3 length: 12 amino acids. Deletions cut 8 bases from V and 2 bases from J, with 12 bases between. The data originate from a study of blood T cell repertoires in COVID-19. Whole-study context: There were acute and convalescent COVID-19 samples, and they came from the United States, Italy and Spain. In each case, the material was cDNA or gDNA derived from T cells, B-cell-depleted T cells, or PBMCs.

Sequencing was performed with immunoSEQ multiplex PCR; in TCRdb, only in-frame clones are kept and a portion is missing. The sample includes 50,000 to 65,000 clones, roughly 76% seen only once; the top ten take around 5.3%. The rearrangement joins TRBV30 to TRBJ1-2; tentative D call: TRBD1 (6 bases). The sample comprised peripheral blood. The receptor was derived from a woman between 55 and 75 years old with acute or convalescent COVID-19. In nucleotides, the CDR3 is TGTGCCGCTACTAGGGGGAACTATGGCTACACCTTC. Residues: CAATRGNYGYTF.